This TCR beta chain originates from a study of T cell responses to AZD1222 COVID-19 vaccine. Germline CDR1 reads SGDLS; CDR2 reads YYNGEE. With 4 bases clipped from V and 6 bases from J, the junction kept 7 bases outside the gene matches. The CDR3 is 15 amino acids. A word on this clone: Its antigen is undetermined.

Study observations and caveats: Spike-specific TCR breadth rose after two AZD1222 doses, and depth rose as well. Donors in the cohort were predominantly white British and more often female, and clonal diversity was possibly underestimated.

Using immunoSEQ multiplex PCR, the repertoire was profiled, and TCRdb retains in-frame clones only, with some absent. The sample yields roughly 180,000 clones, about 89% seen once. The chain links TRBV9 to TRBJ2-1; TRBD2 aligns across 10 bases. This receptor was identified in an adult who received the AZD1222 COVID-19 vaccine. The starting material was peripheral blood, obtained 28 days after the second AZD1222 dose. The chain's CDR3 is CASSSRVAGGNEQFF. The CDR3 DNA reads TGTGCCAGCAGCTCCCGGGTAGCGGGAGGCAATGAGCAGTTCTTC.